This TCR beta chain was profiled in a study of OX40 agonist ivuxolimab in advanced cancers. Measured with immunoSEQ multiplex PCR; TCRdb has only the in-frame clones, and not every one. Among roughly 100,000 clones listed, approximately 83% were seen once. The germline gives CDR1 LGHNA, CDR2 YSLEER. V lost 0 bases to trimming and J lost 2 bases, with 8 bases between them. This CDR3 spans 15 amino acids. This TCR came from an adult with an advanced solid tumor such as melanoma, head and neck, liver or kidney cancer. The V and J genes are TRBV4-3 and TRBJ2-1; D gene uncertain. The sequenced sample was CD4+ or CD8+ T cells sorted from blood, obtained in a trial of the OX40 agonist ivuxolimab. The CDR3 spells CASSQEAGPYNEQFF. For the CDR3, the DNA is TGCGCCAGCAGCCAAGAGGCAGGCCCCTACAATGAGCAGTTCTTC.